The next 18 T cell receptor beta chains were all read from a single sample in a study of early T cells in non-severe SARS-CoV-2 infection. TCRdb re-analysed the 5' RACE reads in MiXCR, keeping a single row per CDR3 protein. The sample lists tens of thousands of distinct CDR3 sequences, under 4.5% seen once, with 3% in the top ten. Sequencing was performed on whole blood. These receptors were obtained from an adult who was a healthcare worker with PCR-confirmed SARS-CoV-2 infection or an uninfected control (not recorded which).

Ten or more counts support this clonotype. V and J are TRBV18 and TRBJ2-7; D call uncertain. Germline assignment: CDR1 KGHSH and CDR2 LQKENI. The CDR3 loop spans 13 amino acids. V lost 2 bases to trimming and J lost 0 bases, with 5 bases between them. CDR3 coding DNA: TGTGCCAGCTCACCAAGGAGCTCCTACGAGCAGTACTTC. Protein sequence: CASSPRSSYEQYF.

The sample holds many counts of this clonotype. The chain employs TRBV10-3 and TRBJ2-7; no clear D gene. CDR3 length: 13 amino acids. V shed 0 bases and J shed 3 bases, with 6 bases lying between them. Germline values: CDR1 ENHRY, CDR2 SYGVKD. CDR3 sequence reads: CAISESEFYEQYF. CDR3 coding DNA: TGTGCCATCAGTGAGTCAGAGTTCTACGAGCAGTACTTC.

In its sample, this clonotype was seen many times. The CDR3 protein is CSVGNRGGEQYF. The CDR3 DNA sequence: TGCAGCGTTGGTAACAGGGGCGGCGAGCAGTACTTC. The rearrangement uses TRBV29-1 and TRBJ2-7, with 7 bases fitting TRBD1. Germline V gene data show CDR1 as SQVTM and CDR2 as ANQGSEA. The CDR3 is 12 amino acids. Germline trimming cut 4 bases from V and 6 bases from J; bases unmatched to any gene: 6.

There are many counts of this clonotype. This chain links TRBV11-2 with TRBJ2-2, with unresolved D. CDR3 size: 11 residues. Per the germline V gene, CDR1 is SGHAT and CDR2 is FQNNGV. The V end lost 7 bases, the J end lost 6 bases, and 6 bases lay between the germline ends. DNA for the CDR3: TGTGCCAGCACCCCCGCCGGGGAGCTGTTTTTT. It yields the protein CASTPAGELFF.

This clonotype has at least ten counts. The V call is TRBV30, the J call TRBJ2-1; D unresolved. Trimming stripped 1 base from V and 7 bases from J, with 2 bases between. This CDR3 is built from 10 residues. CDR1 is GTSNPN and CDR2 is SVGIG in the germline V gene (reference sequence). The CDR3 spells CAWSGNEQFF. CDR3 nucleotides: TGTGCCTGGAGTGGGAATGAGCAGTTCTTC. The variable domain in full, completed from reference TRBV30 and TRBJ2-1, reads SQTIHQWPATLVQPVGSPLSLECTVEGTSNPNLYWYRQAAGRGLQLLFYSVGIGQISSEVPQNLSASRPQDRQFILSSKKLLLSDSGFYLCAWSGNEQFFGPGTRLTVL.

This clonotype was recorded many times. The chain uses TRBV5-1 and TRBJ2-1, with 10 bases fitting TRBD2. The CDR3 contains 16 residues. Per germline, CDR1 SGHRS and CDR2 YFSETQ. V was pared by 2 bases and J by 3 bases, with 5 bases of the junction left unmatched. The CDR3 loop reads CASSFGASGGYNEQFF. The DNA for the CDR3 is TGCGCCAGCAGCTTTGGCGCTAGCGGGGGCTACAATGAGCAGTTCTTC. Drawing the rest from reference TRBV5-1 and TRBJ2-1, the complete variable domain is KAGVTQTPRYLIKTRGQQVTLSCSPISGHRSVSWYQQTPGQGLQFLFEYFSETQRNKGNFPGRFSGRQFSNSRSEMNVSTLELGDSALYLCASSFGASGGYNEQFFGPGTRLTVL.

The V gene is TRBV19, the J gene TRBJ2-1; TRBD1 is a possible D gene (6 bases). Trimming removed 0 bases at V and 6 bases at J, with 12 bases between. Germline loops: CDR1 LNHDA, CDR2 SQIVND (reference sequence). The CDR3 is made up of 15 amino acids. CDR3 in DNA: TGTGCCAGTAGTATAGACAGCAGGGGTAGCAATGAGCAGTTCTTC. Its translation: CASSIDSRGSNEQFF.

This clonotype has a handful of counts. CDR3 nucleotides: TGTGCCAGTAGTCCCGGGACAGGGGGCCTCTACGAGCAGTACTTC. As protein: CASSPGTGGLYEQYF. The V gene is TRBV19, the J gene TRBJ2-7; TRBD1 matches at 12 bases. The junction had 5 bases not matched to a gene; V was cut back by 5 bases and J by 3 bases. This CDR3 comprises 15 residues. From germline, CDR1 is LNHDA and CDR2 SQIVND (reference sequence).

Ten or more counts support this clonotype. The rearrangement links TRBV20-1 to TRBJ2-7, with 8 bases matching TRBD1. The CDR3 sequence is 12 residues long. J lost 3 bases, V lost 3 bases, and 1 base had no gene match. CDR1 and CDR2 (germline): DFQATT, SNEGSKA (reference sequence). The CDR3 DNA follows: TGCAGTGCTAGGGACAGGGACTACGAGCAGTACTTC. Its translation: CSARDRDYEQYF.

This clonotype was counted ten times or more. The chain has TRBV7-8 and TRBJ2-1; 7 bases align to TRBD1. Germline values: CDR1 SGHVS, CDR2 FQNEAQ. The CDR3 is 15 amino acids. V was pared by 5 bases and J by 3 bases, with 7 bases of the junction left unmatched. The CDR3 loop is CASSRQGHIYNEQFF. CDR3 bases: TGTGCCAGCAGCCGACAGGGCCATATCTACAATGAGCAGTTCTTC.

This clonotype was seen at least ten times. This chain connects TRBV20-1 to TRBJ2-7, with 14 bases matching TRBD2. V shed 6 bases, J shed 3 bases, and the junction held 4 bases outside the gene matches. The CDR3 spans 14 residues. CDR1 is DFQATT, CDR2 SNEGSKA, per germline (reference sequence). CDR3 amino acids: CSAPTSGRDYEQYF. The CDR3 DNA sequence: TGCAGTGCCCCGACTAGCGGGAGGGACTACGAGCAGTACTTC.

This clonotype has a count of ten or more. The rearrangement links TRBV25-1 to TRBJ2-3; D possibly uses TRBD1 or TRBD2 (5 bases each). CDR3 size: 14 residues. Trimming cost V 11 bases and J 6 bases, with 21 bases left between them. From germline, CDR1 is MGHDK and CDR2 SYGVNS. CDR3 nucleotides: TGTGCCGAAGGTCAGGGTCCGGAGGCGGATACGCAGTATTTT. Its translation: CAEGQGPEADTQYF. The whole variable domain, filled in from reference TRBV25-1 and TRBJ2-3, reads EADIYQTPRYLVIGTGKKITLECSQTMGHDKMYWYQQDPGMELHLIHYSYGVNSTEKGDLSSESTVSRIRTEHFPLTLESARPSHTSQYLCAEGQGPEADTQYFGPGTRLTVL.

This clonotype was picked up many times. The V gene is TRBV6-1, the J gene TRBJ2-6; possibly TRBD1 for D (6 bases). The CDR3 is made up of 14 amino acids. Trimming left V 8 bases short and J 2 bases short, with 10 bases between. The germline CDR1 and CDR2 sequences are MNHNS and SASEGT. Here the CDR3 reads CASFGQPGANVLTF. The CDR3 DNA reads TGTGCCAGCTTTGGACAGCCTGGGGCCAACGTCCTGACTTTC.

A word on this clonotype: This may arise from a read error, as a much more abundant clone is one base away. The V gene is TRBV11-3, the J gene TRBJ2-1; 10 bases are shared with TRBD2. This CDR3 has 15 amino acids. Germline V gene sequence: CDR1 SGHNT, CDR2 YENEEA. The V and J ends lost 5 bases and 4 bases, in that order; junction bases with no gene match: 5. The CDR3 coding sequence is TGTGCCAGCAGCGTGGCAGCGGGAGGGTACAATGAGCAGTTCTTC. Its translation is CASSVAAGGYNEQFF.

This clonotype was seen at least ten times. The chain couples TRBV7-9 to TRBJ1-5; D ambiguous. Trimming stripped 5 bases from V and 5 bases from J, with 13 bases between. CDR1 SEHNR and CDR2 FQNEAQ come from the germline V gene (reference sequence). This CDR3 spans 14 amino acids. The CDR3 loop is CASSPGLVHQPQHF. CDR3 nucleotide sequence: TGTGCCAGCAGCCCCGGGCTAGTCCATCAGCCCCAGCATTTT.

This clonotype was seen at least ten times. The rearrangement links TRBV7-3 to TRBJ1-2, with D tentatively TRBD1 (6 bases). The CDR3 totals 13 residues. Trimming cost V 4 bases and J 4 bases, with 10 bases left between them. Germline CDR1 reads SGHTA; CDR2 reads FQGTGA. The CDR3 sequence is CASSSGQRYGYTF. The CDR3, as DNA: TGTGCCAGCAGCTCAGGACAGCGCTATGGCTACACCTTC.

This clonotype was observed at least ten times. The V gene is TRBV5-1, the J gene TRBJ2-1, with 10 nucleotides matching TRBD2. The junction had 9 bases not matched to a gene; V was cut back by 6 bases and J by 6 bases. CDR1 is SGHRS and CDR2 is YFSETQ in the germline V gene. CDR3 size: 15 residues. The CDR3 here is CASNLPSGGRNEQFF. CDR3 in DNA: TGCGCCAGCAACCTGCCTAGCGGGGGCCGCAATGAGCAGTTCTTC.

The table lists this clonotype with many counts. In DNA, the CDR3 is TGTGCCAGCAGCTCCCTGGGGGGAATGGACACTGAAGCTTTCTTT. The encoded protein is CASSSLGGMDTEAFF. The chain is built from TRBV11-3 and TRBJ1-1; a possible D gene is TRBD1 (5 bases). The V end was cut by 4 bases, the J end by 3 bases, with 15 bases between. The CDR3 is 15 residues long. From germline, CDR1 is SGHNT and CDR2 YENEEA.